A selection of T cell receptor beta chains follows, all from one sample in a study of T cells in Graves' hyperthyroidism and ophthalmopathy. TCRdb recomputed calls from the multiplex PCR reads with MiXCR, one row per CDR3 protein. The sample has about 380,000 distinct CDR3 sequences, less than 20% seen once. Sequencing used blood. The source is a man aged 18 to 29 with Graves' ophthalmopathy. CDR3s include the opening cysteine and the closing phenylalanine or tryptophan. D genes are given only for firm matches. The size of a clone is reported for some rows only, either as once, few or many, or as a class for expanded clones.

DNA	CDR3	size	D	V	J
TGTGCCAGTAGTCCCGGGGGCCTCCTGATGGGTACGCAGTATTTT	CASSPGGLLMGTQYF	few	NA	TRBV19	TRBJ2-3
TGCGCCAGCAGCTTGAACAGTGCCCCCTTCAATGAGCAGTTCTTC	CASSLNSAPFNEQFF	many	NA	TRBV5-1	TRBJ2-1
TGTGCCAGCAGCACCCTGGGGGGCGCGCCCTATGGCTACACCTTC	CASSTLGGAPYGYTF	NA	NA	TRBV11-2	TRBJ1-2
TGTGCCAGCAGCCAGCTCTTGGGGGATGGCTACACCTTC	CASSQLLGDGYTF	NA	NA	TRBV14	TRBJ1-2
TGTGCCAGTCGGGGGCAGGGTGAAATTGGCGAGCAGTACTTC	CASRGQGEIGEQYF	NA	NA	TRBV19	TRBJ2-7
TGTGCCAGCAGTTACAAACCCGACAGGGGGAATACTGAAGCTTCCTTT	CASSYKPDRGNTEASF	NA	TRBD1	TRBV2	TRBJ1-1
TGTGCCAGCAGTTTATACCCCCCGGCAGGGACAGCCACAGATACGCAGTATTTT	CASSLYPPAGTATDTQYF	many	TRBD1	TRBV27	TRBJ2-3
TGTGCCAGCAGTGAAGAGATAACTAGCACAGATACGCAGTATTTT	CASSEEITSTDTQYF	few	NA	TRBV6-2/TRBV6-3	TRBJ2-3
TGTGCCAGCAGTTTCGTAGGCAGGGCAACAGATACGCAGTATTTT	CASSFVGRATDTQYF	once	NA	TRBV28	TRBJ2-3
TGTGCCAGCAGCTTAACGGGGGGGGCAGGCACTGAAGCTTTCTTT	CASSLTGGAGTEAFF	many	NA	TRBV7-3	TRBJ1-1